The 7 T cell receptor beta chains below were found in one sample sequenced in a study of T cell changes during pregnancy in multiple sclerosis. Repertoires were generated with immunoSEQ multiplex PCR, while TCRdb's copy carries only in-frame clones and drops some. The profile shows around 43,000 clones, 85% to 90% of them singletons. The material sequenced was CD4+ T cells from peripheral blood mononuclear cells, taken in the first trimester of pregnancy. Source of these receptors: a female donor with multiple sclerosis, enrolled in a pregnancy study.

CDR3 bases: TGTGCCAGCAGTACGGCCGGGGGGCCCTACGAGCAGTACTTC. Encoded protein: CASSTAGGPYEQYF. The V call is TRBV9, the J call TRBJ2-7; TRBD2 might be the D (7 bases). Germline-derived CDR1 and CDR2 are SGDLS and YYNGEE. V lost 5 bases, J lost 2 bases, and 14 bases lay in between. The CDR3 extends over 14 amino acids.

This clone showed up just once. The chain uses TRBV28 and TRBJ2-1; no clear D. Between the trimmed V and J ends, which lost 3 bases and 8 bases, there was a span of 26 bases. The CDR3 is made up of 18 amino acids. Germline assignment: CDR1 MDHEN and CDR2 SYDVKM. The CDR3 loop is CASSFISPTKLVEHEQFF. The DNA for the CDR3 is TGTGCCAGCAGTTTCATCTCCCCCACTAAGCTCGTGGAACATGAGCAGTTCTTC.

Relative to its sample, this clone is medium-sized. J is TRBJ2-3 and V is TRBV5-1; perhaps TRBD2 as D (5 bases). Germline CDR1 reads SGHRS; CDR2 reads YFSETQ. The CDR3 contains 15 residues. V dropped 3 bases and J dropped 2 bases, with 13 bases sitting between them. DNA for the CDR3: TGCGCCAGCAGCTCCAGTAGCGAGACCACAGATACGCAGTATTTT. Translating it yields CASSSSSETTDTQYF.

Comment on this clone: A read error may account for a junction end that differs from germline. The chain is built from TRBV5-1 and TRBJ1-2; D gene uncertain. From germline, CDR1 is SGHRS and CDR2 YFSETQ. The CDR3 length is 11 residues. CDR3 residues: CASSLEGAPIF. The CDR3 DNA follows: TGCGCCAGCAGCTTGGAGGGAGCCCCTATCTTC.

The J gene is TRBJ2-1, the V gene TRBV11-3; 8 nucleotides line up with TRBD1. Germline V lookup: CDR1 SGHNT, CDR2 YENEEA. V was clipped by 1 base and J by 3 bases; unmatched bases: 2. CDR3 length: 15 amino acids. CDR3 DNA: TGTGCCAGCAGCTTAGGCGGACAGGGCTACAATGAGCAGTTCTTC. Its translation: CASSLGGQGYNEQFF.

The V gene is TRBV18, the J gene TRBJ2-1; 12 bases line up with TRBD1. There are 17 residues in the CDR3. Germline loops: CDR1 KGHSH, CDR2 LQKENI. J was trimmed by 7 bases and V by 3 bases; bases with no gene match: 10. The CDR3 bases are TGTGCCAGCTCACCGCGAGCCGGGACAGGGGGCAGGAATGAGCAGTTCTTC. Encoded protein: CASSPRAGTGGRNEQFF.

This chain uses TRBV5-5 with TRBJ1-5, with a tentative D call TRBD1 (6 bases). CDR1 and CDR2 from the germline V gene are SGHKS and YYEKEE (reference sequence). V dropped 0 bases and J dropped 3 bases, with 13 bases sitting between them. The CDR3 has 16 residues. The CDR3 nucleotides are TGTGCCAGCAGCTTGGGACAGGAGCATACCAATCAGCCCCAGCATTTT. Translated, it gives CASSLGQEHTNQPQHF.